This entry features one TCR beta chain sequence. Study processing details: Reference gene primers were amplified, and this amplification served to estimate nucleated cell counts. Repertoires were generated with immunoSEQ multiplex PCR, while TCRdb's copy carries only in-frame clones and drops some. V and J calls and clone size follow that table, whereas D and trimming were derived from the DNA. Here the sample spans fewer than 100,000 clones, 75% to 95% being singletons. Deletions cut 0 bases from V and 7 bases from J, with 9 bases between. The CDR3 runs 13 residues. In germline, CDR1 is SGDLS, CDR2 YYNGEE. This sample is drawn from a study of blood T cell repertoires in COVID-19.

Sample: peripheral blood. This sequence originates from a woman aged 80 or over with acute or convalescent COVID-19. The chain uses TRBV9 and TRBJ2-3; TRBD1 might be the D (5 bases). CDR3 nucleotides: TGTGCCAGCAGCGTAGGGGGCGTCTATACGCAGTATTTT. It yields the protein CASSVGGVYTQYF.